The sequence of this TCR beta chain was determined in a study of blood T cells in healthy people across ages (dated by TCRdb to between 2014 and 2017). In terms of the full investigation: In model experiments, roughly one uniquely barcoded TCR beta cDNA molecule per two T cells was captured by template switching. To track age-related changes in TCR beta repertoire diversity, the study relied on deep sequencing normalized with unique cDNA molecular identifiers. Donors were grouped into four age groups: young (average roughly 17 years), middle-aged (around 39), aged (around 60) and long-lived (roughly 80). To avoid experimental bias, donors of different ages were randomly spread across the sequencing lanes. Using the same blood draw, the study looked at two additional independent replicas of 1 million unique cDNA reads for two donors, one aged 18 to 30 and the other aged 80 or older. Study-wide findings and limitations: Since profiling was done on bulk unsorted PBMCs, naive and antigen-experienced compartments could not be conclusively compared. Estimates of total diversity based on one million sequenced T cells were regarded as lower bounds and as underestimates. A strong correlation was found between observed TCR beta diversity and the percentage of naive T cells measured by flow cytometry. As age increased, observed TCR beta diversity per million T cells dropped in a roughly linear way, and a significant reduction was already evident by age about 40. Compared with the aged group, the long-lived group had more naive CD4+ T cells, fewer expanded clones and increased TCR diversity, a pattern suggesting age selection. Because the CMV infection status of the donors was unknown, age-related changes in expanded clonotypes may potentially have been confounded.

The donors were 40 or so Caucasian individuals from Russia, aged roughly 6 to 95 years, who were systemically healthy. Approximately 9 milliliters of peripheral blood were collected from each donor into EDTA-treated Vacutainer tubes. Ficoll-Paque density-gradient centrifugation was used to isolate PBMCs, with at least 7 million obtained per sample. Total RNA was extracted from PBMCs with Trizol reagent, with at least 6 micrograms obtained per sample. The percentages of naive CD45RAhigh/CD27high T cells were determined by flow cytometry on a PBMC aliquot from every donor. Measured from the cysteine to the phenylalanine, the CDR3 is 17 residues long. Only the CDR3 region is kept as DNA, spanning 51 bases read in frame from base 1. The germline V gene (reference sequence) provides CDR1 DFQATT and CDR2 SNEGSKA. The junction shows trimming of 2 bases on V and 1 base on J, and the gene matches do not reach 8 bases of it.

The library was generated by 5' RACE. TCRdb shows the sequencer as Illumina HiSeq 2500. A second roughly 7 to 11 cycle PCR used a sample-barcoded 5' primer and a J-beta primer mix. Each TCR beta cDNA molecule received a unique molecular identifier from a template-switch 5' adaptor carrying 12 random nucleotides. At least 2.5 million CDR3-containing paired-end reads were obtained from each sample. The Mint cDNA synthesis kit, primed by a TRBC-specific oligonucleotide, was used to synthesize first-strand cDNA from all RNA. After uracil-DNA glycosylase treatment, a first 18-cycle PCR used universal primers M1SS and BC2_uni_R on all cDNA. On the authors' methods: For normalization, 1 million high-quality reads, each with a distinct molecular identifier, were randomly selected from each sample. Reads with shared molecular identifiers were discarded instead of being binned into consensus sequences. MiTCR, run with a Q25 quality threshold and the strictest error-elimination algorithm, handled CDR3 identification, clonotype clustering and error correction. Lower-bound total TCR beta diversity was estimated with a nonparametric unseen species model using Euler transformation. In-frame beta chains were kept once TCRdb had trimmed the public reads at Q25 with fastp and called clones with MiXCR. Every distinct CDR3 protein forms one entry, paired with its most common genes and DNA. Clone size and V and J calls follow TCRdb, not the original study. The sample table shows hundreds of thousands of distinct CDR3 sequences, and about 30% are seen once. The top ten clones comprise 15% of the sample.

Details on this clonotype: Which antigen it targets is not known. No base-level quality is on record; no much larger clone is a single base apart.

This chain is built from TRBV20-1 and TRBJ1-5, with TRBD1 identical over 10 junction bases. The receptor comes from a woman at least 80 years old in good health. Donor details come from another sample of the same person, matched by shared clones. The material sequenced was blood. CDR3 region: CSARRPGGQGSNQPQHF. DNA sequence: TGCAGTGCTAGACGGCCGGGGGGACAGGGGAGCAATCAGCCCCAGCATTTT.